The 14 T cell receptor beta chains presented below share a single source sample, sequenced in a study of Graves' ophthalmopathy and Graves' hyperthyroidism. Amplification from RNA transcripts yielded the TCR beta CDR3 regions. HTBI primers primed a first-round RT-PCR, and a second-round multiplex PCR followed. TCRdb analysed the multiplex PCR reads with MiXCR anew, one entry per CDR3 protein. The sample lists some 390,000 distinct CDR3 sequences; around 16% were seen once. The material sequenced was peripheral blood. The receptor set was obtained from a woman aged 18-29 years with Graves' ophthalmopathy.

Many counts were recorded for this clonotype. The chain recombines TRBV28 with TRBJ1-2, with D possibly TRBD1 on 6 matching bases. V lost 10 bases and J 8 bases, leaving 14 bases between the germline ends. The CDR3 loop spans 11 amino acids. Germline CDR1 is MDHEN and CDR2 is SYDVKM. The chain's CDR3 is CATRGDRGYTF. The CDR3 region has the DNA TGTGCCACCAGGGGCGATCGGGGCTACACCTTC.

This clonotype showed up many times. V usage is TRBV6-2 or TRBV6-3 and J usage is TRBJ1-5; 11 nucleotides match TRBD1. Looked up from germline, CDR1 is MNHEY and CDR2 is SVGEGT. The J segment lost 3 bases and the V segment lost 5 bases, leaving 9 bases of the junction unmatched. The CDR3 is made up of 17 amino acids. The chain's CDR3 is CASSPGTGGSNNQPQHF. The CDR3 DNA reads TGTGCCAGCAGTCCCGGGACAGGGGGATCGAACAATCAGCCCCAGCATTTT.

This clonotype was detected many times. The chain couples TRBV4-2 to TRBJ2-7; D perhaps matches TRBD1 (5 bases). The ends were cut back, 5 bases at V and 3 bases at J, with 17 bases in the middle. CDR1 LGHNA and CDR2 YNFKEQ come from the germline V gene. The CDR3 spans 15 residues. As DNA, the CDR3 is TGTGCCAGCAGCACGGACCTGGCAGGGATCTACGAGCAGTACTTC. Translation: CASSTDLAGIYEQYF.

The rearrangement links TRBV5-1 to TRBJ1-1; D is uncertain. CDR3 length: 14 residues. V lost 3 bases, J lost 0 bases, and 9 bases lay in between. The germline V gene encodes CDR1 SGHRS and CDR2 YFSETQ. CDR3 residues: CASSSRPVNTEAFF. DNA of the CDR3: TGCGCCAGCAGCTCACGGCCGGTGAACACTGAAGCTTTCTTT. Full variable domain (outside the CDR3, taken from reference TRBV5-1 and TRBJ1-1): KAGVTQTPRYLIKTRGQQVTLSCSPISGHRSVSWYQQTPGQGLQFLFEYFSETQRNKGNFPGRFSGRQFSNSRSEMNVSTLELGDSALYLCASSSRPVNTEAFFGQGTRLTVV.

The genes are TRBV15 and TRBJ1-1, with a weak D call TRBD1 (6 bases). Trimming stripped 0 bases from V and 0 bases from J, with 14 bases between. Germline CDR1 and CDR2: LNHNV and YYDKDF (reference sequence). There are 17 residues in the CDR3. CDR3 region: CATSRDLLGGLNTEAFF. The CDR3 region has the DNA TGTGCCACCAGCAGAGATCTTCTTGGGGGCCTGAACACTGAAGCTTTCTTT.

This clonotype showed up many times. V and J are TRBV4-2 and TRBJ2-2; D possibly matches TRBD1 or TRBD2 (6 bases each). Deletions cut 1 base from V and 7 bases from J, with 13 bases between. Looked up from germline, CDR1 is LGHNA and CDR2 is YNFKEQ. The CDR3 length is 15 residues. As DNA, the CDR3 is TGTGCCAGCAGCCAAGGACCGGGGGCATTCGGGGAGCTGTTTTTT. It is translated as CASSQGPGAFGELFF.

This clonotype was counted at least ten times. The CDR3 region has the DNA TGTGCCAGCAGTTACTCAGGGACAGGGAAACAAGAGACCCAGTACTTC. Translating gives CASSYSGTGKQETQYF. V and J are TRBV6-2 or TRBV6-3 and TRBJ2-5; 9 bases line up with TRBD1. Per the germline V gene, CDR1 is MNHEY and CDR2 is SVGEGT. The CDR3 sequence is 16 residues long. J was trimmed by 2 bases and V by 0 bases; bases with no gene match: 4.

This clonotype was observed a handful of times. V gene TRBV18 combines with J gene TRBJ2-7; TRBD2 matches at 9 bases. V was pared by 0 bases and J by 9 bases, with 6 bases of the junction left unmatched. From germline, CDR1 is KGHSH and CDR2 LQKENI. This CDR3 has 14 amino acids. CDR3 nucleotide sequence: TGTGCCAGCTCACCACCGCTAGCGGGAAAACCGCAGTACTTC. Translated: CASSPPLAGKPQYF.

The CDR3 is CASSFLYNQPEAFF. CDR3 coding DNA: TGTGCCAGCAGTTTTCTATACAACCAGCCTGAAGCTTTCTTT. The V and J genes are TRBV28 and TRBJ1-1; D is unresolved. CDR3 length: 14 amino acids. Per germline, CDR1 MDHEN and CDR2 SYDVKM. V was clipped by 3 bases and J by 6 bases, with 14 bases between them.

This clonotype was found many times. The chain combines TRBV6-6 with TRBJ1-2, with 8 bases fitting TRBD1. This CDR3 contains 15 residues. CDR1 is MNHNY and CDR2 is SVGAGI in the germline V gene (reference sequence). V lost 6 bases to trimming and J lost 4 bases; unmatched junction nucleotides: 10. CDR3 residues: CASRRQGQGSYGYTF. In nucleotides, the CDR3 is TGTGCCAGCAGACGCCAAGGACAGGGTAGCTATGGCTACACCTTC.

This clonotype has at least ten counts. This CDR3 reads CSALGVLAGEGETQYF. The CDR3 DNA is TGCAGCGCCCTCGGGGTACTAGCGGGAGAGGGGGAGACCCAGTACTTC. This chain joins TRBV29-1 and TRBJ2-5; 11 nucleotides align to TRBD2. V lost 7 bases and J lost 5; bases outside the gene matches: 15. Germline V gene lookup returns CDR1 SQVTM and CDR2 ANQGSEA. The CDR3 totals 16 residues.

This clonotype has at least ten counts. This chain uses TRBV10-3 with TRBJ2-2, with 10 bases matching TRBD1. Germline loops: CDR1 ENHRY, CDR2 SYGVKD. V gave up 10 bases and J gave up 5 bases; unmatched junction bases: 7. This CDR3 is built from 14 residues. In nucleotides, the CDR3 is TGTGCCACAAAAGGGACAGGGGATACCGGGGAGCTGTTTTTT. This encodes CATKGTGDTGELFF.

This clonotype was detected many times. V is TRBV20-1 and J is TRBJ2-5, with D unclear. The CDR3 covers 13 residues. V lost 3 bases to trimming and J lost 1 base, with 9 bases between them. From germline, CDR1 is DFQATT and CDR2 SNEGSKA (reference sequence). In nucleotides, the CDR3 is TGCAGTGCTAGTCAGGCAGTCCAAGAGACCCAGTACTTC. Translation: CSASQAVQETQYF.

V usage is TRBV27 and J usage is TRBJ2-1; maybe TRBD1 (6 bases). The CDR3 loop spans 13 amino acids. V was shortened by 8 bases and J by 4 bases, with 12 bases between the two germline ends. Germline V gene data show CDR1 as MNHEY and CDR2 as SMNVEV (reference sequence). The CDR3 region is CASRDRTYNEQFF. The CDR3 region has the DNA TGTGCCAGCCGAGACAGGACTTACAATGAGCAGTTCTTC.